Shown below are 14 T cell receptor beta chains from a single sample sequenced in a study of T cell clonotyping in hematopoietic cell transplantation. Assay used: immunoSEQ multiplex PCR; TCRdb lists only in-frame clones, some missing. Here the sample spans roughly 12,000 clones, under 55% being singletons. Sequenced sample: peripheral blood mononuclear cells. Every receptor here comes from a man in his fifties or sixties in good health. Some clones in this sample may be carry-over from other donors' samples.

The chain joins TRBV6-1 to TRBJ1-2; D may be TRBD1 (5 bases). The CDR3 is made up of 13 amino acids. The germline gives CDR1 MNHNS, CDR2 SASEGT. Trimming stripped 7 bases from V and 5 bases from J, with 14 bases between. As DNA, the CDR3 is TGTGCCAGCACACGAGGCAGGGAGTATGGCTACACCTTC. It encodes CASTRGREYGYTF.

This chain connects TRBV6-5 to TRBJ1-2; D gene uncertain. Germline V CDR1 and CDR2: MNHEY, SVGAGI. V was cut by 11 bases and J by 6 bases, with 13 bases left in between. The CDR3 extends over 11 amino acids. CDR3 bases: TGTGCCGGCCTTCCCTTCGATGGCTACACCTTC. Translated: CAGLPFDGYTF.

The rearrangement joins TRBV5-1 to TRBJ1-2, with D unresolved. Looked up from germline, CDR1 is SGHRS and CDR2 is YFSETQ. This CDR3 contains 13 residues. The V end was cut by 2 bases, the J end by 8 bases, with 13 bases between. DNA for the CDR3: TGCGCCAGCAGCTTAAAGGATACTATGGGCTACACCTTC. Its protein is CASSLKDTMGYTF. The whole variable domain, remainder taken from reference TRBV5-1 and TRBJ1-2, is KAGVTQTPRYLIKTRGQQVTLSCSPISGHRSVSWYQQTPGQGLQFLFEYFSETQRNKGNFPGRFSGRQFSNSRSEMNVSTLELGDSALYLCASSLKDTMGYTFGSGTRLTVV.

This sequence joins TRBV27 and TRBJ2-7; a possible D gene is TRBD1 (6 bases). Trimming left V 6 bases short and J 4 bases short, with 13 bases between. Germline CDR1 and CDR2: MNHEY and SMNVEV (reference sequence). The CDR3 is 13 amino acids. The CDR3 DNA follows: TGTGCCAGCAGCCCGGGGACATCATACGAGCAGTACTTC. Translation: CASSPGTSYEQYF.

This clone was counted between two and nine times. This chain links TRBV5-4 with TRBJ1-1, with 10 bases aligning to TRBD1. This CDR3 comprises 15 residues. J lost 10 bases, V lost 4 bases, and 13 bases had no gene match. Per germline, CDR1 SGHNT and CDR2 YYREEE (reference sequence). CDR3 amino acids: CASSEQPTGGYRAFF. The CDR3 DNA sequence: TGTGCCAGCAGCGAACAACCGACAGGGGGCTATCGAGCTTTCTTT.

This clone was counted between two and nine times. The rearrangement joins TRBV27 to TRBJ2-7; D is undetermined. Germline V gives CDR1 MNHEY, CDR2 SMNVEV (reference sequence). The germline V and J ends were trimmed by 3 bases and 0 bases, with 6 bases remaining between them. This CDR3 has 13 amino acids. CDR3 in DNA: TGTGCCAGCAGTTTCCCCCCCTCCTACGAGCAGTACTTC. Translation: CASSFPPSYEQYF.

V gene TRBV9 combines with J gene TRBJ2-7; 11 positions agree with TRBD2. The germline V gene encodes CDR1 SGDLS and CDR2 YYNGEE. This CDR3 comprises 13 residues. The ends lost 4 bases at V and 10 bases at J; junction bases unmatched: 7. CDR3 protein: CASSQPGLAVQYF. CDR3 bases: TGTGCCAGCAGCCAGCCGGGACTAGCGGTACAGTACTTC.

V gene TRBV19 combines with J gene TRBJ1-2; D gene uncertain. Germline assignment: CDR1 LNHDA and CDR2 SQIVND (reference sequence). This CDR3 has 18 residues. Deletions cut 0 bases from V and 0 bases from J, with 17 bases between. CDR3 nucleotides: TGTGCCAGTAGTATAGAAGGCCTCGGGGTCCGACCTAACTATGGCTACACCTTC. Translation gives CASSIEGLGVRPNYGYTF. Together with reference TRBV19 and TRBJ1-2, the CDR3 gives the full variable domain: DGGITQSPKYLFRKEGQNVTLSCEQNLNHDAMYWYRQDPGQGLRLIYYSQIVNDFQKGDIAEGYSVSREKKESFPLTVTSAQKNPTAFYLCASSIEGLGVRPNYGYTFGSGTRLTVV.

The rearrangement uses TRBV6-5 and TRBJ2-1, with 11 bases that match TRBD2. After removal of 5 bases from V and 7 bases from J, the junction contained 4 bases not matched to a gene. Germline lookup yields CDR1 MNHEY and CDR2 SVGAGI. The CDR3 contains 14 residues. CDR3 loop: CASSLAGGTNEQFF. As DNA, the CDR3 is TGTGCCAGCAGTCTAGCGGGAGGTACGAATGAGCAGTTCTTC.

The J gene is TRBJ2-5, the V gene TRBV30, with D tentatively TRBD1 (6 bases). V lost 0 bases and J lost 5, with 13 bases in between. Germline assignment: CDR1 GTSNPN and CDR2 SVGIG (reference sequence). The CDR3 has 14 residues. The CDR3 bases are TGTGCCTGGAGTGTACAAGGGGGTGTGGAGACCCAGTACTTC. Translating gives CAWSVQGGVETQYF.

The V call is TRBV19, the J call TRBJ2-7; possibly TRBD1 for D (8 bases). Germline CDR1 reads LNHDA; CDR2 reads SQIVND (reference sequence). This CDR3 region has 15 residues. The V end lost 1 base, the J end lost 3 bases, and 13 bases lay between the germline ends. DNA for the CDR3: TGTGCCAGTAGTATAGCTACAGGGGGGGACTACGAGCAGTACTTC. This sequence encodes CASSIATGGDYEQYF.

CDR3 loop: CASSSDRAEQYF. CDR3 bases: TGTGCCAGCAGCTCCGACAGGGCCGAGCAGTACTTC. The chain joins TRBV7-9 to TRBJ2-7, with TRBD1 matching 7 bases. The CDR3 runs to 12 residues. Germline CDR1 is SEHNR and CDR2 is FQNEAQ (reference sequence). After removal of 4 bases from V and 6 bases from J, the junction contained 3 bases not matched to a gene.

CDR3 amino acids: CSVNGGTGQGNEKLFF. The CDR3 DNA reads as TGCAGCGTTAATGGCGGGACCGGACAGGGAAATGAAAAACTGTTTTTT. The chain has TRBV29-1 and TRBJ1-4, with TRBD1 identical over 8 bases. Germline CDR1 is SQVTM and CDR2 is ANQGSEA. This CDR3 contains 16 residues. Trimming took 5 bases from V and 5 from J; bases not matched to a gene: 13.

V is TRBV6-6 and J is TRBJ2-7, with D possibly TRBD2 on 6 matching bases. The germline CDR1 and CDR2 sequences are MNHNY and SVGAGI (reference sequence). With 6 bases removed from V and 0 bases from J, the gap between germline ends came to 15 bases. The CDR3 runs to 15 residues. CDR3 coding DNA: TGTGCCAGCAGCTCTTTGGGACTTAGCTCCTACGAGCAGTACTTC. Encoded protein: CASSSLGLSSYEQYF.